This passage covers 2 T cell receptor beta chains from one sample sequenced in a study of T cells in localized non-small cell lung cancer. Libraries were prepared by immunoSEQ multiplex PCR; TCRdb keeps only in-frame clonotypes and omits some of them. This table has under 35,000 clones, roughly 90% appearing once. The sequenced sample was peripheral blood mononuclear cells, obtained before any cancer treatment. Receptor source: a woman aged 35-75 years with stage III lung adenocarcinoma.

The chain employs TRBV2 and TRBJ2-2, with D possibly TRBD1 on 5 matching bases. There are 15 residues in the CDR3. V was clipped by 2 bases and J by 10 bases, with 17 bases between them. Germline CDR1 reads SNHLY; CDR2 reads FYNNEI. CDR3 region: CASSEIWGPPEELFF. CDR3 DNA sequence: TGTGCCAGCAGTGAAATCTGGGGCCCCCCTGAGGAGCTGTTTTTT. Variable domain in full (rest from reference TRBV2 and TRBJ2-2): EPEVTQTPSHQVTQMGQEVILRCVPISNHLYFYWYRQILGQKVEFLVSFYNNEISEKSEIFDDQFSVERPDGSNFTLKIRSTKLEDSAMYFCASSEIWGPPEELFFGEGSRLTVL.

This clone was observed a single time. The V and J genes are TRBV6-1 and TRBJ2-7; D tentatively reads TRBD1 or TRBD2 (5 bases each). Germline V gives CDR1 MNHNS, CDR2 SASEGT. V dropped 4 bases and J dropped 0 bases, with 16 bases sitting between them. This CDR3 spans 16 amino acids. The CDR3 region has the DNA TGTGCCAGCAGTGGCTTCCGGGGCCGCCTCTCCTACGAGCAGTACTTC. It codes for CASSGFRGRLSYEQYF.